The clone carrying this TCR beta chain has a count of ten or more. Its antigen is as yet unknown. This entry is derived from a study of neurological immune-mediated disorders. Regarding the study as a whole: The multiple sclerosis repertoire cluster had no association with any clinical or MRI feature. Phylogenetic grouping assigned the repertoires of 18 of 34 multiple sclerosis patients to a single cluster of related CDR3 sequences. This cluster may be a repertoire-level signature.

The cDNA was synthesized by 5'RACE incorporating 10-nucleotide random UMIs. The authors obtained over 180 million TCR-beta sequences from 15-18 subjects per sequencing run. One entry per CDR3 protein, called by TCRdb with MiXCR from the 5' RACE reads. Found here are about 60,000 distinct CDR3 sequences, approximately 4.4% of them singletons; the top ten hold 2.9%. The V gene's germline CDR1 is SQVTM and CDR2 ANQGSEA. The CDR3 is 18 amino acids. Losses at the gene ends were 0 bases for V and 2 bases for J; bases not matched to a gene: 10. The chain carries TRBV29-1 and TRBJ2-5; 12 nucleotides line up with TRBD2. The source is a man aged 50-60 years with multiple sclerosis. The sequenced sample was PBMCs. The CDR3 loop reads CSVEDWLAGGPGQETQYF. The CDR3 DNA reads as TGCAGCGTTGAAGATTGGCTAGCGGGAGGGCCAGGGCAAGAGACCCAGTACTTC.